These 28 T cell receptor beta chains share one sample of origin, sequenced in a study of PD-1 blockade in classical Hodgkin lymphoma. Method: immunoSEQ multiplex PCR; TCRdb's copy keeps in-frame clones and lacks some. Of some 40,000 clones listed, 60% to 85% are singletons. No patient escaped relapse after autologous stem cell transplantation, and brentuximab vedotin exposure varied. The sequences come from peripheral blood mononuclear cells (PBMCs), collected at baseline. These receptors were obtained from a human donor with classical Hodgkin lymphoma.

The chain employs TRBV7-3 and TRBJ2-1; 16 bases map to TRBD2. V was pared by 0 bases and J by 9 bases, with 2 bases of the junction left unmatched. The CDR3 consists of 16 residues. Germline V gene data show CDR1 as SGHTA and CDR2 as FQGTGA. The CDR3 region is CASSLTGTSGRGEQFF. The CDR3 DNA is TGTGCCAGCAGCTTAACGGGGACTAGCGGGAGGGGTGAGCAGTTCTTC.

The chain carries TRBV4-3 and TRBJ2-7; TRBD1 matches 9 bases. Per germline, CDR1 LGHNA and CDR2 YSLEER. The CDR3 extends over 14 amino acids. Trimming removed 4 bases from V and 3 bases from J; junction bases left unmatched: 4. CDR3 coding DNA: TGCGCCAGCAGCCTCGGGACAGGGTTCTACGAGCAGTACTTC. Its protein product is CASSLGTGFYEQYF.

In this sample, this clone turned up a few times. The CDR3 here is CASSSRSGGRYGYTF. The DNA for the CDR3 is TGTGCCAGCAGCTCCCGATCAGGGGGCCGCTATGGCTACACCTTC. The chain joins TRBV11-1 to TRBJ1-2; 8 nucleotides align to TRBD1. V shed 4 bases and J 4 bases; nucleotides not matched to a gene: 8. The CDR3 has 15 amino acids. The germline V gene encodes CDR1 SGHAT and CDR2 FQDESV (reference sequence).

The chain is built from TRBV5-8 and TRBJ2-1; D ambiguous. Germline loops: CDR1 SGHTS, CDR2 YDEGEE. V was pared by 7 bases and J by 2 bases, with 16 bases between. The CDR3 runs 15 residues. The CDR3 DNA reads TGTGCCAGCTCCAGCACGCCGAATGCCTACAATGAGCAGTTCTTC. This translates into CASSSTPNAYNEQFF.

The V gene is TRBV28, the J gene TRBJ2-5; D unclear. This CDR3 region has 13 residues. The germline V gene has CDR1 MDHEN and CDR2 SYDVKM. V was cut by 6 bases and J by 1 base, with 9 bases left in between. The CDR3 bases are TGTGCCAGCAGAGCAGCCGCCCAAGAGACCCAGTACTTC. Translation gives CASRAAAQETQYF. The variable domain in full, with the rest retrieved from reference TRBV28 and TRBJ2-5, is DVKVTQSSRYLVKRTGEKVFLECVQDMDHENMFWYRQDPGLGLRLIYFSYDVKMKEKGDIPEGYSVSREKKERFSLILESASTNQTSMYLCASRAAAQETQYFGPGTRLLVL.

The table lists this clone with a few counts. At one end the junction does not follow the germline gene, possibly because of a read error. The CDR3 loop is CLCRGPNTEAFF. CDR3 DNA: TGCCTGTGCCGAGGCCCAAACACTGAAGCTTTCTTT. The chain recombines TRBV6-6 with TRBJ1-1; D call uncertain. The CDR3 extends over 12 amino acids. Germline V gene sequence: CDR1 MNHNY, CDR2 SVGAGI (reference sequence).

Ten or more counts support this clone. This chain joins TRBV19 and TRBJ1-2; perhaps TRBD1 as D (6 bases). Germline CDR1 LNHDA, CDR2 SQIVND (reference sequence). CDR3 length: 13 amino acids. The ends were cut back, 8 bases at V and 4 bases at J, with 14 bases in the middle. The CDR3 protein is CASSQGPLYGYTF. The DNA of the CDR3 is TGTGCCAGTTCCCAGGGGCCGCTCTATGGCTACACCTTC.

This clone occurred once. This sequence joins TRBV28 and TRBJ2-7; weak D call: TRBD2 (6 bases). Germline V lookup: CDR1 MDHEN, CDR2 SYDVKM. Trimming took 3 bases from V and 7 from J, leaving 19 bases between them. CDR3 length: 15 residues. The CDR3 DNA reads as TGTGCCAGCAGTTTTTTGGCGGGATGGACTTTTGAGCAGTACTTC. Encoded protein: CASSFLAGWTFEQYF.

J is TRBJ1-2 and V is TRBV6-5; no clear D gene. Between the trimmed V and J ends, which lost 5 bases and 2 bases, there was a span of 9 bases. CDR1 is MNHEY and CDR2 is SVGAGI in the germline V gene. The CDR3 is 13 residues long. The CDR3 reads CASSVAGNYGYTF. The CDR3 DNA reads as TGTGCCAGCAGTGTCGCCGGGAACTATGGCTACACCTTC.

V is TRBV6-5 and J is TRBJ1-1; unclear D gene. The V end was cut by 6 bases, the J end by 1 base, with 9 bases between. The CDR3 is 13 amino acids. Per the germline V gene, CDR1 is MNHEY and CDR2 is SVGAGI. CDR3 coding DNA: TGTGCCAGCAGACGAAAATCGAACACTGAAGCTTTCTTT. Residues: CASRRKSNTEAFF.

This chain links TRBV5-6 with TRBJ1-2; the D gene is possibly TRBD1 (5 bases). The CDR3 length is 15 residues. Per germline, CDR1 SGHDT and CDR2 YYEEEE. The V end lost 0 bases, the J end lost 4 bases, and 13 bases lay between the germline ends. The CDR3 sequence: CASSLGRGMAYGYTF. CDR3 nucleotides: TGTGCCAGCAGCTTGGGAAGGGGTATGGCCTATGGCTACACCTTC.

In this sample, this clone turned up once. This chain connects TRBV7-3 to TRBJ2-3; D uncertain. This CDR3 spans 14 amino acids. V lost 1 base and J lost 2, with 7 bases in between. Germline CDR1 and CDR2: SGHTA and FQGTGA. The CDR3 reads CASSLNAHTDTQYF. DNA of the CDR3: TGTGCCAGCAGCTTAAACGCGCACACAGATACGCAGTATTTT.

This chain connects TRBV19 to TRBJ2-2; 11 bases agree with TRBD2. With 1 base clipped from V and 5 bases from J, the junction kept 0 bases outside the gene matches. CDR1 is LNHDA, CDR2 SQIVND, per germline (reference sequence). The CDR3 runs to 15 residues. The CDR3 spells CASSIGLAGTGELFF. CDR3 nucleotides: TGTGCCAGTAGTATAGGACTAGCGGGGACCGGGGAGCTGTTTTTT.

This chain links TRBV6-1 with TRBJ2-5; TRBD2 agrees at 7 bases. Losses at the gene ends were 6 bases for V and 3 bases for J; bases not matched to a gene: 10. This CDR3 contains 15 residues. Germline CDR1 MNHNS, CDR2 SASEGT. The CDR3 spells CASSLTTGGEETQYF. CDR3 DNA: TGTGCCAGCAGCCTAACGACGGGGGGAGAAGAGACCCAGTACTTC.

The rearrangement uses TRBV27 and TRBJ2-7; 12 bases are a match to TRBD2. The junction had 9 bases not matched to a gene; V was cut back by 6 bases and J by 6 bases. The CDR3 loop spans 15 amino acids. Germline V gene sequence: CDR1 MNHEY, CDR2 SMNVEV (reference sequence). DNA of the CDR3: TGTGCCAGCAGCAACAGACTAGCGGGAGAAGGCGAGCAGTACTTC. It is translated as CASSNRLAGEGEQYF.

The chain links TRBV5-4 to TRBJ2-5; 7 nucleotides align to TRBD1. Germline V gene sequence: CDR1 SGHNT, CDR2 YYREEE (reference sequence). V dropped 3 bases and J dropped 4; count of bases not matched to a gene: 12. This CDR3 is 16 amino acids long. CDR3 nucleotides: TGTGCCAGCAGCTATAAACAGGGGTTTTGGGGAGAGACCCAGTACTTC. Its protein product is CASSYKQGFWGETQYF. The entire variable domain, with the rest obtained from reference TRBV5-4 and TRBJ2-5, is as follows: ETGVTQSPTHLIKTRGQQVTLRCSSQSGHNTVSWYQQALGQGPQFIFQYYREEENGRGNFPPRFSGLQFPNYSSELNVNALELDDSALYLCASSYKQGFWGETQYFGPGTRLLVL.

The chain employs TRBV6-1 and TRBJ1-2; no definite D call. Trimming pared 3 bases from V and 1 base from J, leaving 6 bases between. Germline V gene lookup returns CDR1 MNHNS and CDR2 SASEGT. This CDR3 is 13 amino acids long. DNA for the CDR3: TGTGCCAGCAGTGATTCGGATAACTATGGCTACACCTTC. It encodes CASSDSDNYGYTF.

The rearrangement links TRBV7-8 to TRBJ2-7, with TRBD2 matching 7 bases. The length of the CDR3 is 13 residues. J gave up 6 bases and V 3 bases, and 5 bases lay outside the gene matches. Germline assignment: CDR1 SGHVS and CDR2 FQNEAQ. The CDR3 protein is CASSFGLVLEQYF. The CDR3 DNA reads TGTGCCAGCAGCTTTGGACTAGTTCTCGAGCAGTACTTC.

This clone occurred once. This chain uses TRBV6-5 with TRBJ2-1; possibly TRBD2 for D (5 bases). Trimming took off 1 base at V and 9 bases at J, with 10 bases between the two ends. The CDR3 sequence is 13 residues long. CDR1 and CDR2 from the germline V gene are MNHEY and SVGAGI. CDR3 protein: CASSYWRAGEQFF. The DNA for the CDR3 is TGTGCCAGCAGTTACTGGCGGGCGGGTGAGCAGTTCTTC.

This clone appeared many times. Other DNA sequences in this specimen translate into the identical CDR3. The chain couples TRBV19 to TRBJ2-7; 8 bases are a match to TRBD1. Germline trimming cut 5 bases from V and 0 bases from J; bases unmatched to any gene: 6. The CDR3 is made up of 15 amino acids. The germline V gene encodes CDR1 LNHDA and CDR2 SQIVND (reference sequence). CDR3 sequence: CASSRGQGFSYEQYF. In DNA, the CDR3 is TGTGCCAGTAGTCGCGGACAGGGCTTCTCCTACGAGCAGTACTTC.

The genes are TRBV7-2 and TRBJ2-1; TRBD2 agrees at 12 bases. The germline CDR1 and CDR2 sequences are SGHTA and FQGNSA. The CDR3 covers 15 residues. The junction had 2 bases not matched to a gene; V was cut back by 3 bases and J by 5 bases. The CDR3 region is CASSFRLAGDNEQFF. In nucleotides, the CDR3 is TGTGCCAGCAGCTTTCGACTAGCGGGAGACAATGAGCAGTTCTTC.

The J gene is TRBJ2-7, the V gene TRBV6-5; tentatively, D is TRBD2 (5 bases). The CDR3 runs to 16 residues. Trimming took off 4 bases at V and 3 bases at J, with 19 bases between the two ends. In germline, CDR1 is MNHEY, CDR2 SVGAGI. CDR3 amino acids: CASSLFTSRGYYEQYF. The DNA for the CDR3 is TGTGCCAGCAGTTTATTCACATCACGCGGGTACTACGAGCAGTACTTC.

The chain recombines TRBV5-1 with TRBJ2-1, with TRBD2 matching over 14 bases. The CDR3 extends over 17 amino acids. Trimming cost V 4 bases and J 8 bases; bases outside gene matches: 11. Germline CDR1 is SGHRS and CDR2 is YFSETQ. This CDR3 is CASSHGTSGSFGHEQFF. The CDR3 DNA is TGCGCCAGCAGCCATGGGACTAGCGGGAGTTTTGGCCATGAGCAGTTCTTC. The full variable domain, completed using reference TRBV5-1 and TRBJ2-1, is KAGVTQTPRYLIKTRGQQVTLSCSPISGHRSVSWYQQTPGQGLQFLFEYFSETQRNKGNFPGRFSGRQFSNSRSEMNVSTLELGDSALYLCASSHGTSGSFGHEQFFGPGTRLTVL.

The rearrangement links TRBV4-2 to TRBJ1-1; D uncertain. Per the germline V gene, CDR1 is LGHNA and CDR2 is YNFKEQ. This CDR3 comprises 14 residues. V was trimmed by 0 bases and J by 5 bases, leaving 10 bases between them. The CDR3 sequence: CASSQDGDMTEAFF. The CDR3 nucleotides read TGTGCCAGCAGCCAAGATGGGGATATGACTGAAGCTTTCTTT.

The gene calls are TRBV28 and TRBJ2-1; no reliable D call. Germline CDR1 MDHEN, CDR2 SYDVKM. The V end was cut by 2 bases, the J end by 0 bases, with 8 bases between. CDR3 length equals 15 residues. Here the CDR3 DNA reads TGTGCCAGCAGTTTACCTCCCAGCTCCTACAATGAGCAGTTCTTC. Its translation is CASSLPPSSYNEQFF.

The genes are TRBV4-1 and TRBJ2-1; TRBD1 matches 9 bases. V lost 8 bases and J lost 8; bases outside the gene matches: 19. The CDR3 is 17 residues long. Germline CDR1 and CDR2: MGHRA and YSYEKL. The CDR3 region is CASSIRSLGQGEDEQFF. As DNA, the CDR3 is TGCGCCAGCTCGATTAGGTCTTTGGGACAGGGCGAGGATGAGCAGTTCTTC.

The chain links TRBV7-9 to TRBJ2-1, with D perhaps matching TRBD1 (6 bases). The CDR3 has 15 amino acids. The V gene lost 2 bases and the J gene lost 3 bases, with 11 bases spanning the gap. The V gene's germline CDR1 is SEHNR and CDR2 FQNEAQ (reference sequence). The chain's CDR3 is CASSLLGQLYNEQFF. The CDR3 DNA sequence: TGTGCCAGCAGCTTACTTGGACAGCTCTACAATGAGCAGTTCTTC.

This clone was detected a few times. The chain links TRBV5-1 to TRBJ1-2, with D unclear. The CDR3 sequence is 15 residues long. Trimming removed 0 bases at V and 6 bases at J, with 15 bases between. Germline CDR1 and CDR2: SGHRS and YFSETQ. The chain's CDR3 is CASSLAAGTEDGYTF. CDR3 in DNA: TGCGCCAGCAGCTTGGCGGCGGGTACGGAGGATGGCTACACCTTC.